The subject of this entry is one T cell receptor (beta chain). The data were obtained in a study of patients and donors after allogeneic stem cell transplantation. TCRdb itself ran the RT-PCR reads through MiXCR, one entry per CDR3 protein. The sample records roughly 190,000 distinct CDR3 sequences, more than 35% being singletons. The CDR3 sequence is 11 residues long. With 3 bases removed from V and 11 bases from J, the gap between germline ends came to 9 bases. The V gene's germline CDR1 is SGHKS and CDR2 YYEKEE (reference sequence). The chain links TRBV5-5 to TRBJ1-5; D unresolved. Sequenced sample: blood, either unsorted or a sorted T cell fraction (not recorded which). The origin of this receptor is a human donor who was either an allogeneic HSCT recipient or a stem cell or donor lymphocyte infusion donor (not recorded which). It is not recorded whose cells these are; they may come from a transplant donor. CDR3 coding DNA: TGTGCCAGCAGCTCCGGGAAAGCCCAGCATTTT. Amino acid sequence: CASSSGKAQHF.